This T cell receptor (beta chain) stems from a study of beta chain features in type 1 diabetes. Notes on the study in general: Patients with Type 1 diabetes showed moderately but significantly shorter TCRB CDR3s in all four CD4+ subsets. A greater similarity of naive, central memory and Treg TCRB repertoires was seen among patients than among healthy donors.

V lost 4 bases, J lost 1 base, and 5 bases stayed unmatched. Germline CDR1 reads SGHDN; CDR2 reads FVKESK. The CDR3 loop spans 16 amino acids. Expressed TCRB transcripts were sequenced, since all the RNA that had been isolated was reverse transcribed. Profiling relied on immunoSEQ multiplex PCR, and the TCRdb table lists in-frame clones only, not all of them. The table records tens of thousands of clones, around 63% of them present only once. Comment on this clone: Its antigen remains unidentified.

Material: Tregs from blood. The V call is TRBV14, the J call TRBJ2-1, with TRBD2 identical over 9 bases. This sequence was found in a man aged 30 to 39 with type 1 diabetes. Some clones in this sample may be carry-over from other donors' samples. The CDR3 sequence is CASSRHLAGSYNEQFF. In DNA form, the CDR3 reads TGTGCCAGCAGCCGCCACCTAGCGGGATCCTACAATGAGCAGTTCTTC.